The next 5 T cell receptor beta chains were all read from a single sample in a study of blood T cell repertoires in COVID-19. Only in-frame clones appear in the TCRdb table, and some are missing; sequencing was by immunoSEQ multiplex PCR. Here the sample spans fewer than 500,000 clones, 85% to 90% being singletons. Source material: peripheral blood. The source of these receptors is a man between 18 and 35 years old with COVID-19, enrolled during active disease.

The rearrangement joins TRBV20-1 to TRBJ2-1; TRBD2 might be the D (6 bases). Germline V CDR1 and CDR2: DFQATT, SNEGSKA (reference sequence). The CDR3 consists of 11 residues. The ends were cut back, 7 bases at V and 9 bases at J, with 13 bases in the middle. This CDR3 is CSVVLAGEQFF. In DNA form, the CDR3 reads TGCAGTGTCGTACTAGCTGGTGAGCAGTTCTTC.

The V gene is TRBV6-1, the J gene TRBJ1-2; D is perhaps TRBD1 (5 bases). CDR1 is MNHNS, CDR2 SASEGT, per germline. V was clipped by 2 bases and J by 0 bases, with 10 bases between them. CDR3 length equals 15 residues. The CDR3 region is CASSERGGPNYGYTF. Here the CDR3 DNA reads TGTGCCAGCAGTGAACGGGGGGGTCCTAACTATGGCTACACCTTC.

This clone was observed a single time. The rearrangement links TRBV4-1 to TRBJ2-2, with 7 bases fitting TRBD2. Germline V CDR1 and CDR2: MGHRA, YSYEKL. The CDR3 is 15 residues long. V gave up 7 bases and J gave up 6 bases; unmatched junction bases: 11. This chain's CDR3 is CASKREGAGPGELFF. The CDR3 nucleotides read TGCGCCAGCAAAAGAGAGGGAGCGGGGCCCGGGGAGCTGTTTTTT.

This chain connects TRBV30 to TRBJ1-2; perhaps TRBD1 as D (6 bases). CDR1 GTSNPN and CDR2 SVGIG come from the germline V gene (reference sequence). Trimming cost V 2 bases and J 5 bases, with 9 bases left between them. This CDR3 contains 12 residues. The CDR3 sequence is CAWSIGQYGYTF. Here the CDR3 DNA reads TGTGCCTGGAGTATTGGACAGTATGGCTACACCTTC.

The V gene is TRBV3-1 (or the pseudogene TRBV3-2), the J gene TRBJ1-2; TRBD1 is a possible D gene (6 bases). The CDR3 runs to 16 residues. V dropped 1 base and J dropped 5 bases, with 17 bases sitting between them. CDR1 LGHDT and CDR2 YNNKEL come from the germline V gene (reference sequence). The CDR3: CASSQGKDSRPYGYTF. In DNA form, the CDR3 reads TGTGCCAGCAGCCAAGGCAAGGACAGTAGGCCGTATGGCTACACCTTC.